The 3 T cell receptor beta chains below come from one sample, sequenced in a study of blood T cell repertoires in COVID-19. The method was immunoSEQ multiplex PCR; TCRdb's version includes in-frame clones alone and lacks a portion of them. The sample has approximately 30,000 clones, approximately 88% seen once; the top ten hold roughly 0.59%. The sample was peripheral blood. The receptor set was obtained from a woman between 40 and 55 years old with active or convalescent COVID-19.

This clone has a handful of counts. Compared with germline, one end of the junction differs, possibly owing to a read error. This chain connects TRBV7-7 to TRBJ2-7; D ambiguous. CDR1 is SSHAT and CDR2 is FNYEAQ in the germline V gene (reference sequence). The CDR3 is 13 residues long. CDR3 in DNA: TGTGCTAGCAGCTTAGAAACTTCTAGCGAGCAGTACTTC. It specifies CASSLETSSEQYF.

The chain joins TRBV15 to TRBJ1-1; weak D call: TRBD1 (6 bases). CDR1 is LNHNV and CDR2 is YYDKDF in the germline V gene (reference sequence). The CDR3 contains 15 residues. V lost 1 base and J 1 base, leaving 10 bases between the germline ends. The CDR3 nucleotides are TGTGCCACCAGCAGAGGGGCAGGGGCGAACACTGAAGCTTTCTTT. Translation gives CATSRGAGANTEAFF.

This clone was counted a single time. The chain carries TRBV3-1 (or the pseudogene TRBV3-2) and TRBJ2-1; D is unclear. This CDR3 has 12 amino acids. Trimming took off 2 bases at V and 4 bases at J, with 3 bases between the two ends. CDR1 and CDR2 from the germline V gene are LGHDT and YNNKEL (reference sequence). CDR3 loop: CASSQPYNEQFF. DNA of the CDR3: TGTGCCAGCAGCCAACCTTACAATGAGCAGTTCTTC.